What follows are 19 T cell receptor beta chains derived from one specimen sequenced in a study of T-cell reconstitution after alpha-beta-depleted transplantation in children. During its preparation, the TCRbeta library received unique molecular identifiers. In TCRdb, the PCR reads were re-called with MiXCR into one record per CDR3 protein. This table holds hundreds of thousands of distinct CDR3 sequences, about 24% found once. The sequencing here drew on PBMCs, mostly from graft donor cells, taken 360 days after TCRalphabeta/CD19-depleted stem cell transplant. All receptors derive from a female patient under 10 years old who had a stem cell transplant for congenital amegakaryocytic thrombocytopenia, so the T cells may come from the graft donor.

V and J are TRBV29-1 and TRBJ2-7; TRBD2 aligns across 7 bases. The CDR3 covers 17 residues. The trim removed 3 bases at V and 1 base at J, leaving 15 bases unmatched. CDR1 and CDR2 (germline): SQVTM, ANQGSEA. This chain's CDR3 is CSVEAPGGAGLSYEQYF. The CDR3 coding sequence is TGCAGCGTTGAGGCCCCGGGGGGAGCGGGATTATCCTACGAGCAGTACTTC.

V usage is TRBV24-1 and J usage is TRBJ2-3; 10 positions agree with TRBD1. V shed 2 bases and J 3 bases; nucleotides not matched to a gene: 4. The CDR3 is made up of 16 amino acids. Germline V gives CDR1 KGHDR, CDR2 SFDVKD. The CDR3 is CATSDWRQGATDTQYF. CDR3 sequence (DNA): TGTGCCACCAGTGATTGGAGACAGGGGGCAACAGATACGCAGTATTTT.

This clonotype was found a few times. Here the CDR3 DNA reads TGTGCCACCAGTGATGCAGATGACTCGACAGGGTGGTATGAGCAGTTCTTC. This gives the protein CATSDADDSTGWYEQFF. The gene calls are TRBV24-1 and TRBJ2-1; 7 nucleotides line up with TRBD1. Looked up from germline, CDR1 is KGHDR and CDR2 is SFDVKD. There are 17 residues in the CDR3. J was trimmed by 8 bases and V by 3 bases; bases with no gene match: 15.

This clonotype was seen only a few times. The J gene is TRBJ1-5, the V gene TRBV5-6; maybe TRBD1 (6 bases). The ends were cut back, 2 bases at V and 2 bases at J, with 14 bases in the middle. The length of the CDR3 is 16 residues. Germline V gives CDR1 SGHDT, CDR2 YYEEEE. As DNA, the CDR3 is TGTGCCAGCAGCTTAGGGGGACTAATGGGCAATCAGCCCCAGCATTTT. This sequence encodes CASSLGGLMGNQPQHF.

This clonotype came up many times. This chain links TRBV6-6 with TRBJ2-7; D is uncertain. The CDR3 is 12 residues long. Trimming left V 6 bases short and J 5 bases short, with 11 bases between. The germline gives CDR1 MNHNY, CDR2 SVGAGI (reference sequence). For the CDR3, the DNA is TGTGCCAGCAGCCCCGATCCCGACGAGCAGTACTTC. Residues: CASSPDPDEQYF.

The chain uses TRBV27 and TRBJ2-2; D is uncertain. The V gene's germline CDR1 is MNHEY and CDR2 SMNVEV (reference sequence). The CDR3 consists of 18 residues. V was cut by 3 bases and J by 4 bases, with 21 bases left in between. The CDR3 reads CASSFPPFGLRLTGELFF. The CDR3 DNA reads as TGTGCCAGCAGTTTCCCACCCTTCGGGCTAAGGCTCACCGGGGAGCTGTTTTTT.

This clonotype was counted at least ten times. This chain joins TRBV10-3 and TRBJ2-3; 8 positions match TRBD2. In germline, CDR1 is ENHRY, CDR2 SYGVKD. The ends lost 3 bases at V and 4 bases at J; junction bases unmatched: 9. The CDR3 spans 16 residues. CDR3 in DNA: TGTGCCATCAGTGACCAACTAGCGGATGAGTCAGATACGCAGTATTTT. Its translation: CAISDQLADESDTQYF.

This chain links TRBV4-2 with TRBJ2-3, with 8 nucleotides matching TRBD2. Losses at the gene ends were 2 bases for V and 0 bases for J; bases not matched to a gene: 1. CDR3 size: 15 residues. In germline, CDR1 is LGHNA, CDR2 YNFKEQ. CDR3 coding DNA: TGTGCCAGCAGCCAATCTAGCGGGAGCACAGATACGCAGTATTTT. Translation: CASSQSSGSTDTQYF.

The V call is TRBV4-1, the J call TRBJ2-7, with a weak D call TRBD1 (6 bases). Trimming removed 1 base from V and 8 bases from J, with 15 bases in between. This CDR3 has 14 amino acids. CDR1 is MGHRA, CDR2 YSYEKL, per germline. This chain's CDR3 is CASSQVPGDRQQYF. As DNA, the CDR3 is TGCGCCAGCAGCCAAGTTCCAGGGGATAGGCAGCAGTACTTC.

The gene calls are TRBV12-3 or TRBV12-4 and TRBJ2-7; 8 bases align to TRBD2. This CDR3 has 16 residues. V shed 5 bases, J shed 3 bases, and the junction held 12 bases outside the gene matches. This chain's CDR3 is CASSPGPTSVIYEQYF. In DNA, the CDR3 is TGTGCCAGCAGTCCCGGTCCGACTAGCGTTATCTACGAGCAGTACTTC.

The J gene is TRBJ2-1, the V gene TRBV11-3, with 10 bases that match TRBD1. The J segment lost 5 bases and the V segment lost 4 bases, leaving 5 bases of the junction unmatched. Looked up from germline, CDR1 is SGHNT and CDR2 is YENEEA. CDR3 size: 15 residues. CDR3 bases: TGTGCCAGCAGCTCAGTAGGGACAGGGGACAATGAGCAGTTCTTC. It translates to CASSSVGTGDNEQFF.

A few counts support this clonotype. The chain joins TRBV24-1 to TRBJ1-3; 8 nucleotides match TRBD1. CDR1 is KGHDR and CDR2 is SFDVKD in the germline V gene. Trimming removed 4 bases from V and 0 bases from J; junction bases left unmatched: 10. The CDR3 sequence is 18 residues long. CDR3 protein: CATSDNRGTELSGNTIYF. The DNA for the CDR3 is TGTGCCACCAGTGACAACAGGGGGACGGAACTCTCTGGAAACACCATATATTTT.

The chain has TRBV19 and TRBJ2-1; 8 bases agree with TRBD2. This CDR3 region has 18 residues. J lost 5 bases, V lost 1 base, and 13 bases had no gene match. CDR1 is LNHDA and CDR2 is SQIVND in the germline V gene (reference sequence). CDR3 region: CASSIVPWSLAGHNEQFF. CDR3 bases: TGTGCCAGTAGTATAGTCCCCTGGAGTCTAGCGGGCCACAATGAGCAGTTCTTC.

The rearrangement joins TRBV20-1 to TRBJ1-1; TRBD1 matches 8 bases. The V gene's germline CDR1 is DFQATT and CDR2 SNEGSKA (reference sequence). The J segment lost 4 bases and the V segment lost 1 base, leaving 11 bases of the junction unmatched. This CDR3 has 16 residues. Here the CDR3 DNA reads TGCAGTGCTAGAGTTGGAGACAGGGGACGACGCACTGAAGCTTTCTTT. Amino acid sequence: CSARVGDRGRRTEAFF.

This clonotype was found a few times. CDR3: CSGKGKGPKYTEAFF. In nucleotides, the CDR3 is TGCAGCGGTAAAGGGAAGGGTCCAAAGTACACTGAAGCTTTCTTT. V and J are TRBV29-1 and TRBJ1-1; D gene unclear. The CDR3 runs to 15 residues. V lost 7 bases and J lost 3, with 21 bases in between. Per the germline V gene, CDR1 is SQVTM and CDR2 is ANQGSEA. Together with reference TRBV29-1 and TRBJ1-1, the CDR3 gives the full variable domain: SAVISQKPSRDICQRGTSLTIQCQVDSQVTMMFWYRQQPGQSLTLIATANQGSEATYESGFVIDKFPISRPNLTFSTLTVSNMSPEDSSIYLCSGKGKGPKYTEAFFGQGTRLTVV.

The chain is built from TRBV20-1 and TRBJ1-1; 7 nucleotides match TRBD1. The germline CDR1 and CDR2 sequences are DFQATT and SNEGSKA (reference sequence). V was pared by 6 bases and J by 3 bases, with 7 bases of the junction left unmatched. This CDR3 is 13 amino acids long. For the CDR3, the DNA is TGCAGTGCGAGACAGGGTAGGGACACTGAAGCTTTCTTT. Its protein product is CSARQGRDTEAFF.

This clonotype occurred many times. The genes are TRBV2 and TRBJ2-3; 9 bases agree with TRBD2. CDR1 and CDR2 (germline): SNHLY, FYNNEI. This CDR3 comprises 14 residues. The V and J ends lost 6 bases and 8 bases, in that order; junction bases with no gene match: 9. CDR3 nucleotides: TGTGCCAGCAGAGAGGGACTAGCTTTAGCTACGCAGTATTTT. The encoded protein is CASREGLALATQYF.

This clonotype has more than one count but fewer than ten. CDR3 in DNA: TGCGCCAGCAGCCTGAATCCGGGACAGGGGCGCGAGCAGTACTTC. Its translation: CASSLNPGQGREQYF. The V gene is TRBV5-1, the J gene TRBJ2-7, with 10 bases lining up with TRBD1. The germline gives CDR1 SGHRS, CDR2 YFSETQ. The CDR3 is 15 residues long. V trimming: 4 bases; J trimming: 6 bases; junction bases outside the gene matches: 10.

CDR3 bases: TGTGCCAGCAGTTACGCTACCTTCGACGGAGGGATACAAGAGACCCAGTACTTC. Translating gives CASSYATFDGGIQETQYF. The chain is built from TRBV6-2 or TRBV6-3 and TRBJ2-5; D might be TRBD2 (6 bases). The CDR3 sequence is 18 residues long. The V end was cut by 2 bases, the J end by 2 bases, with 21 bases between. The germline V gene encodes CDR1 MNHEY and CDR2 SVGEGT.